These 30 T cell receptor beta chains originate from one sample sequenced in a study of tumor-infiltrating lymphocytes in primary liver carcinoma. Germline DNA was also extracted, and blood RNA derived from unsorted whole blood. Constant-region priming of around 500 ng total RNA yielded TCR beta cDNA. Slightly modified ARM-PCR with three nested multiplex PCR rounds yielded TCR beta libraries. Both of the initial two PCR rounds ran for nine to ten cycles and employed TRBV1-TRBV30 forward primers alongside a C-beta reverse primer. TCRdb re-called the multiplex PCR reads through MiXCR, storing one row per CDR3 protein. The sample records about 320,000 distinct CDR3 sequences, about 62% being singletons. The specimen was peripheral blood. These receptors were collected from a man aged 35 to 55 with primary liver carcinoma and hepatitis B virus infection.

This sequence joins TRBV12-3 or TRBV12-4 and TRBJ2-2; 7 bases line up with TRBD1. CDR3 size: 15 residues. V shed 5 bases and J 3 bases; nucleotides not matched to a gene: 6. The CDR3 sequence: CASSRDSQDTGELFF. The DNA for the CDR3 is TGTGCCAGCAGTCGGGACAGTCAGGACACCGGGGAGCTGTTTTTT.

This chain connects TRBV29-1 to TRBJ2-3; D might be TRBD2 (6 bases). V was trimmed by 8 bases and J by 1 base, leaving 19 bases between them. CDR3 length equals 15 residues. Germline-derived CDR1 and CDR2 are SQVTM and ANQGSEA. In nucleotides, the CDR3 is TGCAGCTTAAGGTCTAACGGGAGTCGCACAGATACGCAGTATTTT. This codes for CSLRSNGSRTDTQYF.

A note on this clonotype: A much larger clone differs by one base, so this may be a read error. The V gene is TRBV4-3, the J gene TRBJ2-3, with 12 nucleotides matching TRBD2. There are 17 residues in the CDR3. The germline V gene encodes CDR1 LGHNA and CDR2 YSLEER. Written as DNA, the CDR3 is TGCGCCAGCAACCAAGGCGGGACTAGCGGGCGCACAGATACGCAGTATTTT. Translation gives CASNQGGTSGRTDTQYF.

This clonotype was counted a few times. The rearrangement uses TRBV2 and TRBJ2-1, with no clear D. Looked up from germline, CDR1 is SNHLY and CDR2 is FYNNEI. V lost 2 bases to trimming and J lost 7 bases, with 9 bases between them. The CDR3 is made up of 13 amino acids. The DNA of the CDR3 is TGTGCCAGCAGTGAAATTTTGGGGAATGAGCAGTTCTTC. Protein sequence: CASSEILGNEQFF.

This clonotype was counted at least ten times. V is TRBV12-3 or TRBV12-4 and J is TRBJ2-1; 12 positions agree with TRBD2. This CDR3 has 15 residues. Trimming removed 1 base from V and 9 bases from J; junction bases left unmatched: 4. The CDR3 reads CASSLVASGRVEQFF. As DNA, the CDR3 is TGTGCCAGCAGTTTAGTGGCTAGCGGGAGGGTTGAGCAGTTCTTC.

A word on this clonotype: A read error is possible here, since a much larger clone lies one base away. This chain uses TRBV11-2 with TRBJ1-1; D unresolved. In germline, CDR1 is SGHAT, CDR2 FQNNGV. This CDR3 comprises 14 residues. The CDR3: CANSPLWPNTEAFF. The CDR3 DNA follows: TGTGCCAACAGCCCCCTCTGGCCGAACACTGAAGCTTTCTTT.

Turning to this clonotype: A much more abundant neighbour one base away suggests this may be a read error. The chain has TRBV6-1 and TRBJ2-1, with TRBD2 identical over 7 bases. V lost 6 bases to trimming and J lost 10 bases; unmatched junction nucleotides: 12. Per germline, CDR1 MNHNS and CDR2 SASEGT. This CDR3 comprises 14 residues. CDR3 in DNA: TGTGCCAGCAGGGCGCTATGGCGGGAGCGCGAGCAGTTCTTC. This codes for CASRALWREREQFF.

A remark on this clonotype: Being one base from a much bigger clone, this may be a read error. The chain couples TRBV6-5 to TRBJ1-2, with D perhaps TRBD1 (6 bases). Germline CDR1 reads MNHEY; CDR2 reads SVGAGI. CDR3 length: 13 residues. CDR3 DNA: TGTACCAGCAGCCAGGACAGCGCGAGCGGCTACACCTTC. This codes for CTSSQDSASGYTF.

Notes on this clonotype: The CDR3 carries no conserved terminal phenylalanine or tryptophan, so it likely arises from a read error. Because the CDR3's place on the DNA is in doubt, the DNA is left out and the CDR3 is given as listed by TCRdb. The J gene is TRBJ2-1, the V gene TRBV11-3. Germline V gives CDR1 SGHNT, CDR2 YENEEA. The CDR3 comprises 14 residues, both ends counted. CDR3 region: CASSLGVSNNEQLL.

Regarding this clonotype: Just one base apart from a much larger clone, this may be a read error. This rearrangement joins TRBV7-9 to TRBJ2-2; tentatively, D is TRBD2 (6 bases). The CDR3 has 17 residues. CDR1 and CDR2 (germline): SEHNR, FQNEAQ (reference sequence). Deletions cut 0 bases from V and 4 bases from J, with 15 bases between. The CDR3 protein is CASSLASGAKLTGELFF. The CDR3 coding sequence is TGTGCCAGCAGCTTAGCGTCGGGAGCCAAGCTCACCGGGGAGCTGTTTTTT.

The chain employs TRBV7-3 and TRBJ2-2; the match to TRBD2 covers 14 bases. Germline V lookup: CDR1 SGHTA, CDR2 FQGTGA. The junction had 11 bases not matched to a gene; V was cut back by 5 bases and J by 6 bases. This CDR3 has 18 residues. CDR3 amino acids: CASSPYGGLAGASGELFF. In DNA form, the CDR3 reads TGTGCCAGCAGCCCGTACGGGGGACTAGCGGGAGCTTCCGGGGAGCTGTTTTTT.

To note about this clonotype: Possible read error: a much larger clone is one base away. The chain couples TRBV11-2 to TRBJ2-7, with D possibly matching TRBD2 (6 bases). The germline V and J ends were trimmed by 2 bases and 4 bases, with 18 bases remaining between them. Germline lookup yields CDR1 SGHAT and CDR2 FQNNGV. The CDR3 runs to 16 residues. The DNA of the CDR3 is TGTGCCAGCAGCTTATGTTCCGGGACTCTCCCTTACGAGCAGTACTTC. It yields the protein CASSLCSGTLPYEQYF. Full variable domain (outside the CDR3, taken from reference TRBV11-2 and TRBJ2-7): EAGVAQSPRYKIIEKRQSVAFWCNPISGHATLYWYQQILGQGPKLLIQFQNNGVVDDSQLPKDRFSAERLKGVDSTLKIQPAKLEDSAVYLCASSLCSGTLPYEQYFGPGTRLTVT.

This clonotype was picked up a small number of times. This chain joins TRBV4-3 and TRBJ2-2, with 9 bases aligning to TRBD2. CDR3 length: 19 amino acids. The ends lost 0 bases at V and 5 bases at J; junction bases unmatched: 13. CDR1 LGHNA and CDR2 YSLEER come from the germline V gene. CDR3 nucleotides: TGCGCCAGCAGCCAAGATTTGATGGAGATAGCGGGAGAAACCGGGGAGCTGTTTTTT. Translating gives CASSQDLMEIAGETGELFF.

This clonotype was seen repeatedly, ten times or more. CDR3 sequence reads: CAIGQGSDTEAFF. For the CDR3, the DNA is TGTGCCATAGGACAGGGCAGTGACACTGAAGCTTTCTTT. The J gene is TRBJ1-1, the V gene TRBV6-1; 8 bases agree with TRBD1. This CDR3 comprises 13 residues. The junction had 7 bases not matched to a gene; V was cut back by 10 bases and J by 3 bases. CDR1 and CDR2 from the germline V gene are MNHNS and SASEGT.

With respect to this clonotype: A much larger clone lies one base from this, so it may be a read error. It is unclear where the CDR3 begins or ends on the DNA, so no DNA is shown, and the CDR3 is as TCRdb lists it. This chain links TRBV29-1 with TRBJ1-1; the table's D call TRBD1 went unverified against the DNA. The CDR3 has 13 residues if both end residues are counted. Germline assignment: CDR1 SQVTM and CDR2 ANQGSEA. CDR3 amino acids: CSVAAGADTETFF.

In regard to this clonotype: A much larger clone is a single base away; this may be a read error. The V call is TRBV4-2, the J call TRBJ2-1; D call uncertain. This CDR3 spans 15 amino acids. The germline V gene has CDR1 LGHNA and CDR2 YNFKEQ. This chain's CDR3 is CASSQEASPYNEQSF. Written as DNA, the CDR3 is TGTGCCAGCAGCCAAGAGGCCAGCCCCTACAATGAGCAGTCCTTC.

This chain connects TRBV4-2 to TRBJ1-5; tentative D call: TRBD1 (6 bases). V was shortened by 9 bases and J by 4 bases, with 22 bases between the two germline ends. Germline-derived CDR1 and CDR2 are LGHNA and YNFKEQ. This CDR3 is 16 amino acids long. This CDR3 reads CASNQDLGHVNQPQHF. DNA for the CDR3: TGTGCCAGTAACCAAGATTTGGGACACGTTAATCAGCCCCAGCATTTT.

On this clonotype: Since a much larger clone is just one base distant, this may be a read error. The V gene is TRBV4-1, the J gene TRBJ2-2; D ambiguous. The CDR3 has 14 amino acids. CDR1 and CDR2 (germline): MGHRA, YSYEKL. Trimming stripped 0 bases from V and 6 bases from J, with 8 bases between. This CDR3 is CASSQEGWAGELFF. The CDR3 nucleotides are TGCGCCAGCAGCCAAGAAGGTTGGGCCGGGGAGCTGTTTTTT.

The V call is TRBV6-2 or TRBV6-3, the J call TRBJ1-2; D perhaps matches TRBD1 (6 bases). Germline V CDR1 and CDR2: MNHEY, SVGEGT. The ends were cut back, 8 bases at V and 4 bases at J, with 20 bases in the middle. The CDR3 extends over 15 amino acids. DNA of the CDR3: TGTGCCAGCGTCAGTCCAGGGGAATGGAGCTATGGCTACACCTTC. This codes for CASVSPGEWSYGYTF.

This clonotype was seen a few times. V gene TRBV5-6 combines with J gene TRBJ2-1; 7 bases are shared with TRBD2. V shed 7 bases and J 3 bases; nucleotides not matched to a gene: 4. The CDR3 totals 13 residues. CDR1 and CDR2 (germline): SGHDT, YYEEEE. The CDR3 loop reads CASQRDRYNEQFF. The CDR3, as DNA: TGTGCCAGCCAGCGGGACCGCTACAATGAGCAGTTCTTC.

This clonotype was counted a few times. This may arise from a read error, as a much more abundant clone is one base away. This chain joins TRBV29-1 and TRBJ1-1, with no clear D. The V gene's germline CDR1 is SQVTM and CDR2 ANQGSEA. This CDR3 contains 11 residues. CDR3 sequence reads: CSGEGLAEAFF. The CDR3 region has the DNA TGCAGCGGTGAAGGGCTCGCTGAAGCTTTCTTT.

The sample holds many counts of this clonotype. CDR3 DNA: TGTGCCAGCAGTTACTCAGATTTGGGACGGAGAACCTACGAGCAGTACTTC. Encoded protein: CASSYSDLGRRTYEQYF. The chain recombines TRBV6-2 or TRBV6-3 with TRBJ2-7, with D perhaps assigned TRBD1 or TRBD2 (5 bases each). This CDR3 has 17 amino acids. CDR1 MNHEY and CDR2 SVGEGT come from the germline V gene. The ends were cut back, 0 bases at V and 2 bases at J, with 17 bases in the middle.

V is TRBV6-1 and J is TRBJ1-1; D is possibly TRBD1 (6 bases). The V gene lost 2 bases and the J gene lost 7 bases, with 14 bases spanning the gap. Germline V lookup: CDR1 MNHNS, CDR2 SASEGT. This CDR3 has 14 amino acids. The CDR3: CASSEKGGINEAFF. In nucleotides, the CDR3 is TGTGCCAGCAGTGAAAAGGGGGGTATCAATGAAGCTTTCTTT.

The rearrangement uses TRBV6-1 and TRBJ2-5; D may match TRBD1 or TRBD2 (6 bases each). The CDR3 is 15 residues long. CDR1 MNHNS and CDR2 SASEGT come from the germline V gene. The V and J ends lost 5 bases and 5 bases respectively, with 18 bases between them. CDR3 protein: CASSPGARGLETQYF. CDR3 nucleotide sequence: TGTGCCAGCAGTCCGGGGGCCAGGGGATTGGAGACCCAGTACTTC.

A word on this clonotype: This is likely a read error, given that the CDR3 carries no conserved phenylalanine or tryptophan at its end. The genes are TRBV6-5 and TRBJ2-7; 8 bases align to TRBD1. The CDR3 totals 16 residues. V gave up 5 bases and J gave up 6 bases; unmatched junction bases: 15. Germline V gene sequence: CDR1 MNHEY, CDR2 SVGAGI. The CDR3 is CASSTWTGPIVGEQYS. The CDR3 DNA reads TGTGCCAGCAGTACCTGGACAGGGCCAATAGTGGGCGAGCAGTACTCC.

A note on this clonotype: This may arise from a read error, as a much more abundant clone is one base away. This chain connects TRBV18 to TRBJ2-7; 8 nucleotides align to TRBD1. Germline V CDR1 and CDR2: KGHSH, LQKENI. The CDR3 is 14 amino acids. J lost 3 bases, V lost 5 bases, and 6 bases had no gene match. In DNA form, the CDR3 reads TGTGCCAGCTCATCACGACAGGGGCTCTACGAGCAGTACTTC. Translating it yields CASSSRQGLYEQYF. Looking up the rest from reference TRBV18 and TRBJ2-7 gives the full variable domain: NAGVMQNPRHLVRRRGQEARLRCSPMKGHSHVYWYRQLPEEGLKFMVYLQKENIIDESGMPKERFSAEFPKEGPSILRIQQVVRGDSAAYFCASSSRQGLYEQYFGPGTRLTVT.

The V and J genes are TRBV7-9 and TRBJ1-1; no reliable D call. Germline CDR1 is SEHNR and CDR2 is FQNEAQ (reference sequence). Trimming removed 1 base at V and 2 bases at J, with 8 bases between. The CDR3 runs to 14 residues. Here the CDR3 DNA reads TGTGCCAGCAGCTTAGGAGAGAGTAACACTGAAGCTTTCTTT. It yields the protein CASSLGESNTEAFF.

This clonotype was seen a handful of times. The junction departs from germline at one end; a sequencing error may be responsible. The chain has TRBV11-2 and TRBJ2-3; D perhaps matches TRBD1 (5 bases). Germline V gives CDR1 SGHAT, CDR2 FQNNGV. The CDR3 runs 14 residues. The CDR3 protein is CASSLNRQGDMQYF. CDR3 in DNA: TGTGCCAGCAGCCTAAACCGACAAGGGGATATGCAGTATTTT.

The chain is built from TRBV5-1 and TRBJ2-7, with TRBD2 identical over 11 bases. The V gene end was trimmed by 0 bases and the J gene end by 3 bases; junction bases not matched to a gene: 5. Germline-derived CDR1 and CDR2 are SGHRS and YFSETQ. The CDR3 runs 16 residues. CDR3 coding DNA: TGCGCCAGCAGCTTGGTAACTAGCGGGAGAGTCTACGAGCAGTACTTC. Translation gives CASSLVTSGRVYEQYF.

The CDR3 bases are TGCGCCAGCAGCTTTGGGGGAGGGCCCCACGAGCAGTACTTC. Translation gives CASSFGGGPHEQYF. The rearrangement joins TRBV5-1 to TRBJ2-7; 7 bases match TRBD2. With V trimmed by 2 bases and J by 5 bases, 7 bases remained unmatched. The CDR3 length is 14 residues. Looked up from germline, CDR1 is SGHRS and CDR2 is YFSETQ.